This paragraph reports one T cell receptor beta chain. Trimming took 3 bases from V and 0 from J, leaving 17 bases between them. The CDR3 consists of 17 residues. CDR1 and CDR2 (germline): LNHDA, SQIVND (reference sequence). Sequenced by immunoSEQ multiplex PCR; TCRdb stores in-frame clones only, minus some. The data contain some 320,000 clones, about 82% of them singletons. This entry belongs to a study of Ad26.COV2.S vaccination and SARS-CoV-2 variants. Treatment indicated: around 19 received Ad26.COV2.S at low or high dose, single or two shots; 5 received placebo; per-sample allocation not given. Day 63 after the first injection of vaccine or placebo was the sampling time.

The sample here was peripheral blood, taken in a trial of Ad26.COV2.S vaccine versus placebo. The sequence derives from a person aged 18-65 years who received the Ad26.COV2.S COVID-19 vaccine or a placebo. J is TRBJ1-2 and V is TRBV19, with D maybe TRBD1 (6 bases). Written as DNA, the CDR3 is TGTGCCAGTAGTATGGGACACCATCGCAAAACTAACTATGGCTACACCTTC. Its translation is CASSMGHHRKTNYGYTF.